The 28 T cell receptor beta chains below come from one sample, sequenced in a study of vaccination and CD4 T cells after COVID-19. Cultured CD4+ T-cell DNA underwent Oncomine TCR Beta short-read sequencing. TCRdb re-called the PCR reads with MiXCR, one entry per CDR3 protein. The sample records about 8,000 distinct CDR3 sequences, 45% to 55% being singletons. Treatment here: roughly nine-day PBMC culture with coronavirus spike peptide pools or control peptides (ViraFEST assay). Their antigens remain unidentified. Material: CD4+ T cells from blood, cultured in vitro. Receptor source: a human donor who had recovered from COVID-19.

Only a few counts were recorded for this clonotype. The CDR3 DNA reads as TGTGCCAGCAGTGACGGCGTGACTGAAGCTTTCTTT. Translated, it gives CASSDGVTEAFF. J is TRBJ1-1 and V is TRBV2; unclear D gene. The CDR3 has 12 amino acids. The V gene's germline CDR1 is SNHLY and CDR2 FYNNEI. The V end was cut by 3 bases, the J end by 5 bases, with 7 bases between.

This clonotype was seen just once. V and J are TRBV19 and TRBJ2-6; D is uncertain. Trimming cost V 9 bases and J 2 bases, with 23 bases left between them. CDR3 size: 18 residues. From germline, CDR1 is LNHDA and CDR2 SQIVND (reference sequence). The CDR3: CASLRRAGLMAGANVLTF. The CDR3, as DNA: TGTGCCAGCCTTAGACGGGCCGGTCTTATGGCTGGGGCCAACGTCCTGACTTTC.

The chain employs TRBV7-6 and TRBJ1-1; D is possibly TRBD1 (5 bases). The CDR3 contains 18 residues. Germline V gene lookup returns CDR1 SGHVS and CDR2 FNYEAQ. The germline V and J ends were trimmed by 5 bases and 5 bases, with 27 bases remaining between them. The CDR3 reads CASSPVWGRGLWKTEAFF. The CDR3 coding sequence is TGTGCCAGCAGCCCAGTTTGGGGGAGGGGATTATGGAAAACTGAAGCTTTCTTT.

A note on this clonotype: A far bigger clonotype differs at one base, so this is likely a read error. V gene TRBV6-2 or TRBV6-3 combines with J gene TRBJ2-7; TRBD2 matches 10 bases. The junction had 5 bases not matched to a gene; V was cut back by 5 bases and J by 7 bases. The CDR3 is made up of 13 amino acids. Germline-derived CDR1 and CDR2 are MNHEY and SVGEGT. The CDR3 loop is CASSHQLAGEQYF. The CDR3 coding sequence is TGTGCCAGCAGTCATCAACTAGCGGGGGAGCAGTACTTC.

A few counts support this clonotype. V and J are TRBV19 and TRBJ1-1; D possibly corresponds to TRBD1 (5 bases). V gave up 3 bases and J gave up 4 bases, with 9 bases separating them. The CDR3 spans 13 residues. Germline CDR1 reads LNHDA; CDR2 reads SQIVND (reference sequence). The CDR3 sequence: CASSIRGPTEAFF. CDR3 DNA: TGTGCCAGTAGTATTAGGGGACCCACTGAAGCTTTCTTT.

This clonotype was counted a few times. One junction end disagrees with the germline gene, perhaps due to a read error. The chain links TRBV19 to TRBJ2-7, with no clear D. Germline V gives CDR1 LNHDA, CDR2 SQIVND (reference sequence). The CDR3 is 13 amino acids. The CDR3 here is CASKGPPRDLQHF. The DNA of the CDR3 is TGTGCCAGTAAGGGCCCCCCCCGAGACCTCCAGCACTTC.

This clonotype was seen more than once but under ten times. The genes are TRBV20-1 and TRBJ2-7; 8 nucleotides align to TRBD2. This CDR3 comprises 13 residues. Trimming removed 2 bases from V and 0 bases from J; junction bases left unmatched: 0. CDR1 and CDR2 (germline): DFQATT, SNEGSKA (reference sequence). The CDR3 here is CSARTSGSYEQYF. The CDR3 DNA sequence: TGCAGTGCTAGAACTAGCGGCTCCTACGAGCAGTACTTC.

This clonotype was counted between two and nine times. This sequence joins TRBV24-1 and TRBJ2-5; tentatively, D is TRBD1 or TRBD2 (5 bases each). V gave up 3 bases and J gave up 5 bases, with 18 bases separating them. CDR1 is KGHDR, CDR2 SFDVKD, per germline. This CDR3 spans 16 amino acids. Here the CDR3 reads CATSDGPRGRGETQYF. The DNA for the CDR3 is TGTGCCACCAGTGATGGGCCCCGGGGAAGGGGCGAGACCCAGTACTTC.

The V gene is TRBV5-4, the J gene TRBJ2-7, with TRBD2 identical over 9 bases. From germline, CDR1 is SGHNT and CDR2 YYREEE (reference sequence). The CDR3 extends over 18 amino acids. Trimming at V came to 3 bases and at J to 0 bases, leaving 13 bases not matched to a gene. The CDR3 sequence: CASSSGLAGYSGSYEQYF. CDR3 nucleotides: TGTGCCAGCAGCTCCGGGCTAGCGGGGTACTCGGGCTCCTACGAGCAGTACTTC.

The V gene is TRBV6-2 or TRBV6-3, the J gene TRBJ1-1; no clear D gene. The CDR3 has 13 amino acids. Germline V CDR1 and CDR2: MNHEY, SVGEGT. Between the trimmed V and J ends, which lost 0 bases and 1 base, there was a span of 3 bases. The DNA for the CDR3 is TGTGCCAGCAGTTACTCCGAGAACACTGAAGCTTTCTTT. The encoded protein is CASSYSENTEAFF.

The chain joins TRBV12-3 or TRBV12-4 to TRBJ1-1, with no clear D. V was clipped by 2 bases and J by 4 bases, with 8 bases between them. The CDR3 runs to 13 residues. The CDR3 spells CASSLSLGTEAFF. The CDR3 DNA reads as TGTGCCAGCAGTTTAAGCCTGGGCACTGAAGCTTTCTTT.

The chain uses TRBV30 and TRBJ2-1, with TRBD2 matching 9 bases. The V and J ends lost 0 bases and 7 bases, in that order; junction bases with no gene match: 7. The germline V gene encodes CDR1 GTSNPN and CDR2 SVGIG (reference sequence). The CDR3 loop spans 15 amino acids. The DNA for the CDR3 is TGTGCCTGGAGTGTACGGGGCGGGGGGGTTAATGAGCAGTTCTTC. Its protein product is CAWSVRGGGVNEQFF.

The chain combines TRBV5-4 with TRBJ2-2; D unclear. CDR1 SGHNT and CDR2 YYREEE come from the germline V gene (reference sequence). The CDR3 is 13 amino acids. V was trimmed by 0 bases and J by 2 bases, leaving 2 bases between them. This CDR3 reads CASSLVNTGELFF. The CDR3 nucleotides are TGTGCCAGCAGCTTGGTTAACACCGGGGAGCTGTTTTTT.

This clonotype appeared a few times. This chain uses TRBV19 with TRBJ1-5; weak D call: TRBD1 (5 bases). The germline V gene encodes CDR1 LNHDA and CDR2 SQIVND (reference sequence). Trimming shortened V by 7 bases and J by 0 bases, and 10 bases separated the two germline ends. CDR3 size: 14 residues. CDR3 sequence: CASMWGYSNQPQHF. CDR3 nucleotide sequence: TGTGCCAGTATGTGGGGCTATAGCAATCAGCCCCAGCATTTT.

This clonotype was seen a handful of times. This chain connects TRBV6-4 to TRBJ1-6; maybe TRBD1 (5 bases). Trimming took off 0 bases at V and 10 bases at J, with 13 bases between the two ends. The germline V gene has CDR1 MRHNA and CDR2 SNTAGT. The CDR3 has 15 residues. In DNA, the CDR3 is TGTGCCAGCAGTGACTCGGGGCTTGTAGCCTCACCCCTCCACTTT. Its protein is CASSDSGLVASPLHF.

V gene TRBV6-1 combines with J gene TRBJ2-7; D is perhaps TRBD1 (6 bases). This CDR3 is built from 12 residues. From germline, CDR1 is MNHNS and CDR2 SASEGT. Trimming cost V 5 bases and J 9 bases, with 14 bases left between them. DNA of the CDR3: TGTGCCAGCAGTCGCAACAGGGTCGGGCAGTACTTC. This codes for CASSRNRVGQYF.

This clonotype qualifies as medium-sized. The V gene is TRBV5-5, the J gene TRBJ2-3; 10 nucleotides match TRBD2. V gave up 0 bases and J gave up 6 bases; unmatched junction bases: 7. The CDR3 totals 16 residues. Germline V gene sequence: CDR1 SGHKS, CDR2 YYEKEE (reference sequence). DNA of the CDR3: TGTGCCAGCAGCTTGGAGTCTAGCGGGAGAGGCGATACGCAGTATTTT. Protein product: CASSLESSGRGDTQYF.

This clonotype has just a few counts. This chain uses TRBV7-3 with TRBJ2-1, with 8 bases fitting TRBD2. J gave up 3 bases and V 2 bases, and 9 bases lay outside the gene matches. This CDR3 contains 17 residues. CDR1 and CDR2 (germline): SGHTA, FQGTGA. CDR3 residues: CASSLRTTAGVYNEQFF. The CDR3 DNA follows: TGTGCCAGCAGCTTACGTACGACAGCGGGGGTCTACAATGAGCAGTTCTTC.

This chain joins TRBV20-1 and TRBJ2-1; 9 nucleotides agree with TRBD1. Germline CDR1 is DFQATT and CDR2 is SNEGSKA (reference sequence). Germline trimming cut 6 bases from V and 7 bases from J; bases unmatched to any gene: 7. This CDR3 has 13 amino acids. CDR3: CSASTGGWNEQFF. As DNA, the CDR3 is TGCAGTGCCTCGACAGGGGGGTGGAATGAGCAGTTCTTC.

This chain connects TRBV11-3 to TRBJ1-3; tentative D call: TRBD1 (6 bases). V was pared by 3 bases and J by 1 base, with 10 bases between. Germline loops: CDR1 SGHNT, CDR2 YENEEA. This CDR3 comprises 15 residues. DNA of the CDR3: TGTGCCAGCAGCTTTCGTCAGGGGTCTGGAAACACCATATATTTT. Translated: CASSFRQGSGNTIYF.

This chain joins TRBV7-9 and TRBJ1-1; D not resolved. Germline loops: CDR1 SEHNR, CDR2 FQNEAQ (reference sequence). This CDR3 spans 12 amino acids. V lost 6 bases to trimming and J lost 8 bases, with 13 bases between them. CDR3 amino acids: CASRNEDLEAFF. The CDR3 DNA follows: TGTGCCAGCAGGAATGAGGACCTAGAAGCTTTCTTT.

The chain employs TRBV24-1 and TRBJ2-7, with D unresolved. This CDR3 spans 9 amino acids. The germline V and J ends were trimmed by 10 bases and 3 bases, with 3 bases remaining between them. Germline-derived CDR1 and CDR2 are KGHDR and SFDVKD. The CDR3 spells CATGYEQYF. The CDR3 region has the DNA TGTGCCACGGGCTACGAGCAGTACTTC.

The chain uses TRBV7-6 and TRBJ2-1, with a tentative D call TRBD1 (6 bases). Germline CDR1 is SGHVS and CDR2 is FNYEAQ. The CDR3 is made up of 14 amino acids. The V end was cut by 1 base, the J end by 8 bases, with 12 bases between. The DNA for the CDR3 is TGTGCCAGCAGCTTAGTGTCCAGGGGCGATGAGCAGTTCTTC. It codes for CASSLVSRGDEQFF.

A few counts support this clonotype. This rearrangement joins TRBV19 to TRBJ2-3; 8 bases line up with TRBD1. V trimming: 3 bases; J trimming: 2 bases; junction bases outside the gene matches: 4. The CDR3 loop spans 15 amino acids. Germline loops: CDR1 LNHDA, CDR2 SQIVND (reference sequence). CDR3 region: CASSMGDRYTDTQYF. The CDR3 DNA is TGTGCCAGTAGTATGGGGGACAGGTACACAGATACGCAGTATTTT.

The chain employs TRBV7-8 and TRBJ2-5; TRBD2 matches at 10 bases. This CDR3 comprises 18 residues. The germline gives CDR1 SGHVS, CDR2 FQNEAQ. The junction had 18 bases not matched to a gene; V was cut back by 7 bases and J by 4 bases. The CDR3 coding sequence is TGTGCCAGCACTACAAGCTGGGGGGCTAGCGGGAGTTCAGAGACCCAGTACTTC. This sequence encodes CASTTSWGASGSSETQYF.

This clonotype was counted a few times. The chain's CDR3 is CSATTGGGGTDTQYF. The CDR3 DNA is TGCAGTGCAACGACTGGGGGAGGGGGCACAGATACGCAGTATTTT. This sequence joins TRBV20-1 and TRBJ2-3; TRBD2 matches 7 bases. The CDR3 covers 15 residues. CDR1 is DFQATT and CDR2 is SNEGSKA in the germline V gene (reference sequence). V was clipped by 6 bases and J by 1 base; unmatched bases: 10.

The CDR3 nucleotides read TGTGCCAGCCGATTGGGGACGGTGAATCAGCCCCAGCATTTT. Translation gives CASRLGTVNQPQHF. The V gene is TRBV28, the J gene TRBJ1-5; tentative D call: TRBD1 (5 bases). Between the trimmed V and J ends, which lost 8 bases and 4 bases, there was a span of 15 bases. This CDR3 region has 14 residues. The germline V gene has CDR1 MDHEN and CDR2 SYDVKM.

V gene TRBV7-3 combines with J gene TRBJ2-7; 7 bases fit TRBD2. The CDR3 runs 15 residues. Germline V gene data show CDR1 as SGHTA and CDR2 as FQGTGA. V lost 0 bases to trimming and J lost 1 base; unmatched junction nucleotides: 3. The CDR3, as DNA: TGTGCCAGCAGCTTAACGGCGGGAGAATCCTACGAGCAGTACTTC. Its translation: CASSLTAGESYEQYF.